A single T cell receptor (beta chain) is shown here with its context. It lacks a known antigen. Nothing much larger sits one base from this clone, and base qualities are not available. This entry belongs to a study of cytomegalovirus exposure and HLA in healthy donors (dated by TCRdb to 2017 to 2019). Describing the broader study: In an earlier analysis of fewer than 750 of the donors, 276 Gb of sequence data and approximately 120 million unique TCR beta sequences from 150 million to 200 million T cells were reported. Among the roughly 390 genotyped donors, around 81% belonged to the genetic ancestry cluster associated with self-reported Caucasian donors. All discovery cohort repertoires had been generated using a single sequencing platform. Donor age, sex, ethnicity and CMV serostatus were compiled alongside the repertoire data. The T cell repertoires of 666 subjects were profiled by immunosequencing and related to cytomegalovirus serostatus. Roughly 5 DR-DQ haplotypes were treated as single units for association and clustering because of strong linkage in the cohort. Both class I and class II loci were covered by HLA typing, at four-digit resolution. An early release that covered more than 550 HLA-typed donors contained approximately 300 gigabases of sequencing data and 80 million or so unique TCR sequences. Among over 350 genotyped donors of the cohort, an average of approximately 250,000 unique TCR beta nucleotide sequences were sequenced per donor, approximately 20% of them non-productive. A later genetic analysis used genome-wide SNP genotypes for about 65% of the 666 donors, treating that subset as a discovery cohort. To predict cytomegalovirus infection status, the study brought together high-throughput TCR immunosequencing, statistical association of individual TCRs with disease status, and machine learning. To study patterns of TCR occurrence, a later analysis re-analyzed previously published TCR beta repertoires from 650 to 750 donors and added high-resolution HLA genotyping. An earlier analysis of 587 of the donors used high-throughput TCR beta sequencing to judge whether each TCR beta V gene segment behaved as functional or pseudogenic. In addition to the first cohort of roughly 700 subjects, a separate validation cohort of approximately 120 different subjects was used. Rather than drawing on any new phenotypic data, the later analysis identified candidate immune exposures from TCR beta sequences and the way those sequences occurred across donors. The study aimed to test whether signatures of past pathogen exposure could be identified by cataloging public T cell receptors. The number of typed donors differed by locus: about 620-630 for A, B, C, DRB1 and DQB1; some 500 for DQA1; around 580 for DPA1; and around 470 for DPB1. What the study reported, not specific to this receptor: A further reported finding was that TCR beta sequences accurately predicted the HLA-A and HLA-B alleles for most subjects in the first cohort. In a later genetic analysis, fewer N-insertions in productive TCRs were reported among donors in an Asian-associated ancestry cluster than the approximately 670-donor mean. HLA typing was unavailable for some donors at each locus, so association tests used only the typed subset. In vitro tests confirmed that a few of the cytomegalovirus-associated TCR beta chains recognize cytomegalovirus antigens. When HLA alleles, especially DR and DQ, strongly co-occurred, TCR associations were difficult to assign to individual alleles. For the cohort, immune exposure information was limited to CMV serostatus. In both the original and validation cohorts, the classifier was reported to diagnose cytomegalovirus status with high specificity and sensitivity. In a later analysis, TCR association rates were found to vary across HLA loci, with the most associated TCRs seen for DRB1 alleles and the fewest for HLA-C alleles. The authors suggested that the approach could potentially be extended to other disease states and immunological phenotypes. Correlated functional status among segregating V segments might reflect linkage disequilibrium, but an unknown experimental factor could not be ruled out. Presence/absence analyses assumed roughly uniform sequencing depth across donors, an assumption that may not hold. A later analysis associated about 16,000 TCR beta sequences with specific HLA alleles at a false discovery rate of 0.05. Because counts were too low, approximately 18 rarely observed V segments, including chromosome 9 orphons, were excluded from the earlier analysis of 587 of the donors. Most CMV-associated TCR beta chains appeared to be HLA-restricted in a later analysis, and the HLA associations seemed to be driven largely by CMV exposure. Most TCR sequences were observed very rarely across donors, whereas some public TCRs were present in many individuals. In this cohort, only TCR beta chains were sequenced, and detectable features were limited by the absence of alpha or paired-chain data. In a later analysis, HLA-associated TCR beta chains were found to be more clonally expanded and to have lower generation probabilities than equally common non-associated chains. According to a later analysis, parvovirus B19, influenza, CMV and Epstein-Barr virus appeared linked to several top co-occurrence clusters. In an earlier analysis of around 600 of the donors, most TCR beta V segments were observed in productive rearrangements about 87% or about 30% of the time, broadly matching IMGT annotations. The sequencing pipeline was judged likely to have produced a cluster of highly shared sequence variants as a technical artifact. V-gene and J-gene trimming of TCR beta chains was associated with a missense DCLRE1C variant in a later genetic analysis, and the association was replicated in an independent cohort. In the study, approximately 150 TCR beta chains were listed as associated with cytomegalovirus.

The cohort consisted of approximately 690 healthy bone marrow donors. Cohort members were all nominally healthy when sampled, although unrecorded immune exposures were likely present. The donor was CMV seronegative and was included in the group of 352 seronegative cohort members. Every donor gave a peripheral blood sample, and the peripheral blood mononuclear cells from that sample were used for TCR beta sequencing. The Qiagen DNeasy Blood Extraction Kit was used to extract genomic DNA from the blood cell samples. Libraries were prepared through the immunoSEQ multiplex PCR assay. A mixture of 60 forward primers for TCR Vbeta segments and 13 reverse primers for TCR Jbeta segments was used in the multiplex PCR. Amplification of the CDR3 region of rearranged TCR beta genes was performed with a multiplex PCR assay on genomic DNA. On the Illumina HiSeq System, the amplified TCR beta libraries were sequenced as 87-base-pair reads. The study's processing was this. A later analysis tallied tens of millions of unique TCR beta chains across the approximately 670 repertoires, and about 10 million of those chains were shared by two or more donors. Raw reads were error-corrected and collapsed into unique sequences with a nearest-neighbor algorithm that merged closely related sequences to remove PCR and sequencing errors. Alignment of CDR3 sequences to IMGT reference sequences was used to assign V, D and J gene segments. For a sequence to be retained, a match of at least six nucleotides to both a V gene segment and a J gene segment was required. Rearrangements were called productive when the CDR3 lacked stop codons and stayed in frame with V and J; all others were non-productive. Following IMGT convention, CDR3 was defined as the stretch from the second conserved V-encoded cysteine up to the conserved J-encoded phenylalanine. The earlier analysis of fewer than 700 of the donors excluded sequences that lacked an unambiguous match to a single V gene segment. An earlier analysis of 450 to 650 of the donors called V segments functional above 56.7% productive rearrangements and segregating when the between-donor standard deviation exceeded 5%. A statistical classification framework was built for diagnosing cytomegalovirus status from the catalog of TCR beta chain sequences. In a later analysis, V and J genes were assigned by comparing TCR nucleotide sequences against IMGT/GENE-DB human TR gene sequences. A later analysis assigned CDR3 sequences and most-parsimonious VDJ recombination scenarios with the TCRdist pipeline. In a later analysis, each TCR beta chain was defined by its CDR3 amino acid sequence together with its V-gene family, and reads lacking a unique V-gene family were excluded. To address suspected cross-contamination and a sequencing artifact, a later analysis removed several hundred highly shared, low-generation-probability nucleotide sequences. In a later analysis, a clonal expansion index was calculated for each public chain from normalized within-repertoire ranks of inferred template counts. In a later analysis, generation probabilities were computed using a VDJ recombination model fitted to out-of-frame rearrangements, and the results were checked against IGoR. Hypergeometric tests were used in a later analysis to score TCR-TCR, TCR-HLA and TCR-CMV co-occurrence, with a repertoire-size bias correction applied to the TCR pairs. A later analysis estimated false discovery rates by permuting HLA or CMV assignments 20 times. In a later analysis, co-occurring TCRs were grouped with DBSCAN, and TCRdist sequence similarity was added when clustering was performed within HLA-allele-positive subsets. Repertoires with fewer than 30,000 or more than 120,000 public chains, plus five repertoires with anomalous nucleotide sharing, were excluded from co-occurrence clustering. TCRdb obtained this table from immuneACCESS and retained in-frame rearrangements with V and J assigned. These tables miss some clones; where compared with another copy, unresolved V genes account for less than half of the shortfall, and the remainder is unexplained. Clone size and V and J calls were adopted from that table, with D and trimming inferred from the DNA. The sample yields around 140,000 clones; roughly 73% were counted once. The top ten hold 1.5% to 2% of the sample.

Sequencing was performed on PBMCs. The source of this sequence is a woman under 30 in good health and CMV-seronegative.

At the DNA level, the sequence is TGTGCCAGCAGTGTCCGTCCTGGTGGACTAGCGGGCACAGATACGCAGTATTTT. This translates into CASSVRPGGLAGTDTQYF. The V gene is TRBV2 and the J gene is TRBJ2-3; TRBD2 fits 10 bases in the junction. Unmatched junction bases come to 11, with V trimmed by 4 bases and J by 1 base. CDR1 and CDR2 were assigned from the germline V gene as SNHLY and FYNNEI. From cysteine to phenylalanine, the CDR3 is 18 amino acids long. Only the CDR3 portion is preserved as DNA: 54 bases, with reading frame beginning at the first base.